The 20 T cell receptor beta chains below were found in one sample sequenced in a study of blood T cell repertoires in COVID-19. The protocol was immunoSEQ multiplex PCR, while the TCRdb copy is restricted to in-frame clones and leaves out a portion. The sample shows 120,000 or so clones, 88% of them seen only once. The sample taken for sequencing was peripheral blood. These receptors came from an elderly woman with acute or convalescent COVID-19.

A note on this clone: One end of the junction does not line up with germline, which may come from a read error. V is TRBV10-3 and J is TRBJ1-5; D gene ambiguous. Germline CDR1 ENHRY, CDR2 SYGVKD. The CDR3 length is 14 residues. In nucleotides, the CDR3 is TGTGCCATCAGTGAGTTAGGTAGCAGTCAGCCCCAGCATTTT. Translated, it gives CAISELGSSQPQHF.

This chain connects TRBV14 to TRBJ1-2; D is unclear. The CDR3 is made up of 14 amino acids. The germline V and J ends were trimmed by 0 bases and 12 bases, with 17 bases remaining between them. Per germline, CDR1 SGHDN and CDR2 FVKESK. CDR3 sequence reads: CASSQDSRLGVHTF. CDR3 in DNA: TGTGCCAGCAGCCAAGATAGCCGACTGGGTGTACACACCTTC. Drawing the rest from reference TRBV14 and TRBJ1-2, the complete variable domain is EAGVTQFPSHSVIEKGQTVTLRCDPISGHDNLYWYRRVMGKEIKFLLHFVKESKQDESGMPNNRFLAERTGGTYSTLKVQPAELEDSGVYFCASSQDSRLGVHTFGSGTRLTVV.

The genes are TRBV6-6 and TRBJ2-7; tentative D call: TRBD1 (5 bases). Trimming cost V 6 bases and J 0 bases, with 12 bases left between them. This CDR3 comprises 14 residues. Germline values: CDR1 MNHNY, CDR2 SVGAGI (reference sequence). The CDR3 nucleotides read TGTGCCAGCAGGGACATGGACCGCTCCTACGAGCAGTACTTC. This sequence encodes CASRDMDRSYEQYF.

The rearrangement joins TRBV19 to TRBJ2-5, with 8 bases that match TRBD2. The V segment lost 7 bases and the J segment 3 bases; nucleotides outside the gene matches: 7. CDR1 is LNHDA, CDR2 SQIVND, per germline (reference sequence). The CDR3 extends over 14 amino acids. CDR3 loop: CASTPGGGKETQYF. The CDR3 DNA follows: TGTGCCAGTACCCCCGGGGGGGGGAAAGAGACCCAGTACTTC.

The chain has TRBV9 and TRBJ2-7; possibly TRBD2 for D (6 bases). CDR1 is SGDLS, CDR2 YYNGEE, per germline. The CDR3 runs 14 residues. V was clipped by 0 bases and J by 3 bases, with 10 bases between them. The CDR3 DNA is TGTGCCAGCAGCGTAGAAACTAGCTTCTACGAGCAGTACTTC. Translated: CASSVETSFYEQYF.

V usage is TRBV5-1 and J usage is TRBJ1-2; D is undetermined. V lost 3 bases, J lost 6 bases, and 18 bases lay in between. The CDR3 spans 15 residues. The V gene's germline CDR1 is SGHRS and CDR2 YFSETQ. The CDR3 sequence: CASSSSSSGLNGYTF. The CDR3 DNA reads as TGCGCCAGCAGCTCCTCTTCGTCCGGGTTGAATGGCTACACCTTC.

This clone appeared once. The CDR3 sequence: CASSEGTGSSPLHF. The CDR3 DNA reads as TGTGCCAGCAGTGAAGGAACAGGTAGTTCACCCCTCCACTTT. This chain joins TRBV2 and TRBJ1-6, with a tentative D call TRBD1 (5 bases). The CDR3 length is 14 residues. The ends were cut back, 1 base at V and 9 bases at J, with 10 bases in the middle. Germline V lookup: CDR1 SNHLY, CDR2 FYNNEI.

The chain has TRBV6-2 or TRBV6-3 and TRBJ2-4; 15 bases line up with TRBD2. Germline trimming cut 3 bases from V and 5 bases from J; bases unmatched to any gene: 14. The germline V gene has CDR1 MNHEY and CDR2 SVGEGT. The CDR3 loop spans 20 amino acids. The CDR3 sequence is CASSYQRTSGRASPQNIQYF. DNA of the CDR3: TGTGCCAGCAGTTATCAACGGACTAGCGGGAGGGCCTCCCCCCAAAACATTCAGTACTTC.

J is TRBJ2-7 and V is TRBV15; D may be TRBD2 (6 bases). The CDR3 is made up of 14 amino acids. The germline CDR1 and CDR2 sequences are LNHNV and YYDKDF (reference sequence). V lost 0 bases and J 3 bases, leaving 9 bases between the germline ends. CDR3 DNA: TGTGCCACCAGCAGAGAGGCCGGGAGCTACGAGCAGTACTTC. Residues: CATSREAGSYEQYF. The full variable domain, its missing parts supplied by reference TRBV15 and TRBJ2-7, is DAMVIQNPRYQVTQFGKPVTLSCSQTLNHNVMYWYQQKSSQAPKLLFHYYDKDFNNEADTPDNFQSRRPNTSFCFLDIRSPGLGDTAMYLCATSREAGSYEQYFGPGTRLTVT.

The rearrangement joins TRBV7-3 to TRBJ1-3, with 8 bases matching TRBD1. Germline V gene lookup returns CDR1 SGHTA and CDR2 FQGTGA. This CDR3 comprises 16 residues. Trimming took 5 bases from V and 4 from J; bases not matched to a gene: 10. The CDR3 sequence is CASSNIDRGMGNTIYF. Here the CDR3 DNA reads TGTGCCAGCAGCAATATCGACAGGGGCATGGGAAACACCATATATTTT.

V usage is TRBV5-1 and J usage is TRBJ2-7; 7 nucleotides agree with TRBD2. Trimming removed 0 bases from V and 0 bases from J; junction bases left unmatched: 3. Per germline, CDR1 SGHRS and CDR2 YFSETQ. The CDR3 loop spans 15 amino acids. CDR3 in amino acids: CASSLGQRGSYEQYF. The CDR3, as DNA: TGCGCCAGCAGCTTGGGGCAGCGGGGCTCCTACGAGCAGTACTTC.

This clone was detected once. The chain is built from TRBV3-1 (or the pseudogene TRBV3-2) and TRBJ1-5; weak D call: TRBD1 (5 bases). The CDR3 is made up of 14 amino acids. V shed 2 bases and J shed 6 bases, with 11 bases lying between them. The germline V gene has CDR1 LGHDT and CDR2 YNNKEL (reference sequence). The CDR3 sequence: CASSQFDQGQPQHF. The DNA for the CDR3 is TGTGCCAGCAGCCAATTTGATCAGGGTCAGCCCCAGCATTTT.

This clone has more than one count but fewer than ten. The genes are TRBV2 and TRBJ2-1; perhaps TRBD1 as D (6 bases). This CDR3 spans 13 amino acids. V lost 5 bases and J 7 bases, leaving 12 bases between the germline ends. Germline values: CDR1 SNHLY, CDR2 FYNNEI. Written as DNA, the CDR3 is TGTGCCAGCAGTCGGACAGTACCTAATGAGCAGTTCTTC. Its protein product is CASSRTVPNEQFF.

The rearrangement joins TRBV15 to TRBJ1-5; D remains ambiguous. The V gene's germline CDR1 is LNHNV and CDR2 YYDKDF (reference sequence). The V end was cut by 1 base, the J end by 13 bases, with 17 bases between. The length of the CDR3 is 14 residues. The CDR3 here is CATSRGIREGLQHF. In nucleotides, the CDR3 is TGTGCCACCAGCAGAGGGATTCGGGAGGGCCTTCAGCATTTT.

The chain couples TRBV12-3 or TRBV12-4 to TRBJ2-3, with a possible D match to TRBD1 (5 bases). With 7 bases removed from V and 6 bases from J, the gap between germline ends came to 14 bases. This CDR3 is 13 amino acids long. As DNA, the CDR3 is TGTGCCAGCAAGGAAAGGGGTTGGGATACGCAGTATTTT. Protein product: CASKERGWDTQYF.

DNA of the CDR3: TGTGCCAGCAGCTTTTCCCTAACAGATACGCAGTATTTT. Amino acid sequence: CASSFSLTDTQYF. The chain carries TRBV7-2 and TRBJ2-3; D is uncertain. V was shortened by 3 bases and J by 3 bases, with 7 bases between the two germline ends. Germline values: CDR1 SGHTA, CDR2 FQGNSA. The CDR3 runs 13 residues.

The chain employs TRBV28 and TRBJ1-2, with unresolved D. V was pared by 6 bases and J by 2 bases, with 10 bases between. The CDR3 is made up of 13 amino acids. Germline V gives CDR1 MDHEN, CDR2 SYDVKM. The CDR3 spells CASSQLTNYGYTF. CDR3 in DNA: TGTGCCAGCAGCCAACTTACGAACTATGGCTACACCTTC.

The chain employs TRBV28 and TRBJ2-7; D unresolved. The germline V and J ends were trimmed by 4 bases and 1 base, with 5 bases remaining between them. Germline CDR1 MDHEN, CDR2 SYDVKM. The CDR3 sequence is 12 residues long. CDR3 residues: CASSSSSYEQYF. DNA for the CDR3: TGTGCCAGCAGTTCCTCGTCCTACGAGCAGTACTTC.

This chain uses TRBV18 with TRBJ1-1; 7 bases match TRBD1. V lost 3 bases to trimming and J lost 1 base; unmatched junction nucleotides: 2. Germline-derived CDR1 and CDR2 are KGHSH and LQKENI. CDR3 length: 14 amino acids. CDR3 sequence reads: CASSPSGGNTEAFF. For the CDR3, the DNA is TGTGCCAGCTCACCGTCAGGGGGGAACACTGAAGCTTTCTTT.

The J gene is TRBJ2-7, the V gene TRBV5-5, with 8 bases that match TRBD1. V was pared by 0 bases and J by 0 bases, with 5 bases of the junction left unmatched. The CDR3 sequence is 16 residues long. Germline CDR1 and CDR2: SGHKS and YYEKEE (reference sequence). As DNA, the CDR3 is TGTGCCAGCAGCTTGGCCGCAGGGGGCAGCTCCTACGAGCAGTACTTC. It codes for CASSLAAGGSSYEQYF.